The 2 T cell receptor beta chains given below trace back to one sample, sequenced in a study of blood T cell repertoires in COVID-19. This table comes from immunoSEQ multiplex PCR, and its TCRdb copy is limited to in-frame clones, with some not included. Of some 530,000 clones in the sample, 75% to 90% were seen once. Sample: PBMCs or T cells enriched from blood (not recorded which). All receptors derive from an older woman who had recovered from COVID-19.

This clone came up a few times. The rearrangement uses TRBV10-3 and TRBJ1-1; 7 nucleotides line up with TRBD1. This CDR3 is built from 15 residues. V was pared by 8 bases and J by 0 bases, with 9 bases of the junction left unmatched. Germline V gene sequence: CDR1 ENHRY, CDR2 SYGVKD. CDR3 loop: CAIGSPGQMNTEAFF. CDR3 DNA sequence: TGTGCCATCGGGTCCCCGGGACAGATGAACACTGAAGCTTTCTTT.

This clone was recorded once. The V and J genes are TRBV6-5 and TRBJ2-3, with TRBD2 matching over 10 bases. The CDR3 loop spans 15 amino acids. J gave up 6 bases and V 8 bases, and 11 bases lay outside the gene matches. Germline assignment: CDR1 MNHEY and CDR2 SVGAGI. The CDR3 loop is CASVPSGSLLDTQYF. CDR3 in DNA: TGTGCCAGCGTCCCTAGCGGGAGCCTTCTGGATACGCAGTATTTT.